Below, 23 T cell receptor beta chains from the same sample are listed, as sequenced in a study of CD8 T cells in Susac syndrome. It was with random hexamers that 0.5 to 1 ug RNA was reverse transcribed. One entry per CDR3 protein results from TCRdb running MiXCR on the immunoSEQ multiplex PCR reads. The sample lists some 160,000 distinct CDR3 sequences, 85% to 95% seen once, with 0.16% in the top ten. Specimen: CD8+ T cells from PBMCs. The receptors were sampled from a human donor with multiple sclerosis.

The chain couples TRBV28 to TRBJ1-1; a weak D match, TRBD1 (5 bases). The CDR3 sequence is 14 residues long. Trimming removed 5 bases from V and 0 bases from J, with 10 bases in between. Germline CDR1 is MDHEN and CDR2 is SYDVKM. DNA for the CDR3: TGTGCCAGCAGTCGGTGGGGGGTGAACACTGAAGCTTTCTTT. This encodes CASSRWGVNTEAFF.

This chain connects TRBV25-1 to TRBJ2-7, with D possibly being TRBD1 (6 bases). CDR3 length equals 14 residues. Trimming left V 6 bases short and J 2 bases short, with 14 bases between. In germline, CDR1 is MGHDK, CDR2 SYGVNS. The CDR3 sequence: CASSSGTLAYEQYF. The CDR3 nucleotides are TGTGCCAGCAGCTCCGGGACACTGGCCTACGAGCAGTACTTC.

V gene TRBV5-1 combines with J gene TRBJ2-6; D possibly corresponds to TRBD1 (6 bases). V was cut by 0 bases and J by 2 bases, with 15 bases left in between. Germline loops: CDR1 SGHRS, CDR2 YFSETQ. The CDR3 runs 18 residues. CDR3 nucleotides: TGCGCCAGCAGCTTGGCCTGGGGGCATAAAGCTGGGGCCAACGTCCTGACTTTC. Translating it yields CASSLAWGHKAGANVLTF.

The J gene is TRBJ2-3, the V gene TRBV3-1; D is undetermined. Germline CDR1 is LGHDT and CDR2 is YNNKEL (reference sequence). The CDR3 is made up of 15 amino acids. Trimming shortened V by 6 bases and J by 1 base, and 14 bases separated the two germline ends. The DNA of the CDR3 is TGTGCCAGCAGTCCTGTAGCCAGCGGCACAGATACGCAGTATTTT. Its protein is CASSPVASGTDTQYF.

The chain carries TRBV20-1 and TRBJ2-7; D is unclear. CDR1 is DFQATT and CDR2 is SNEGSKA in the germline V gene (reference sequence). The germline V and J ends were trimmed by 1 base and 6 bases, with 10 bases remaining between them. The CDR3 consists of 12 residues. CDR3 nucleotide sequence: TGCAGTGCTAGAGGTCTCCGGCCCGAGCAGTACTTC. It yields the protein CSARGLRPEQYF.

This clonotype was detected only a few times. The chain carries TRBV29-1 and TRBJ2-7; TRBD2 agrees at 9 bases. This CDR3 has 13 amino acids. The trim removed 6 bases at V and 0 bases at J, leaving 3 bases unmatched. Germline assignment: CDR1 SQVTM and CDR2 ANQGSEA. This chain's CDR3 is CSVSGGSSYEQYF. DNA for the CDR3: TGCAGCGTCAGCGGGGGGAGCTCCTACGAGCAGTACTTC.

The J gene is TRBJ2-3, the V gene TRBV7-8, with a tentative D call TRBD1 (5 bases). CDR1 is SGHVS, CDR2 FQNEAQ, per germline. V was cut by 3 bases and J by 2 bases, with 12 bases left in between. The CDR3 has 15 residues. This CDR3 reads CASSFAGLFTDTQYF. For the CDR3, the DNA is TGTGCCAGCAGCTTCGCAGGGTTATTCACAGATACGCAGTATTTT.

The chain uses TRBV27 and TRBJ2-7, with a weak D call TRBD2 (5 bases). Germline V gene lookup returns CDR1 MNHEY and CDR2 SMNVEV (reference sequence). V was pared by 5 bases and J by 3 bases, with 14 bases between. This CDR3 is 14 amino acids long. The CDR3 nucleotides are TGTGCCAGCAGTGCCACAACTAGAGGCTACGAGCAGTACTTC. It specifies CASSATTRGYEQYF.

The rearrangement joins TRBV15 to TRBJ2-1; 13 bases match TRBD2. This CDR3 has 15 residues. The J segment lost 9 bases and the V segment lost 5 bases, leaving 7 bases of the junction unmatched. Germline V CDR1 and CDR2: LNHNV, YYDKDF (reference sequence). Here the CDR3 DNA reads TGTGCCACCAGCCCTCGGACTAGCGGGAGTACTGAGCAGTTCTTC. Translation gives CATSPRTSGSTEQFF.

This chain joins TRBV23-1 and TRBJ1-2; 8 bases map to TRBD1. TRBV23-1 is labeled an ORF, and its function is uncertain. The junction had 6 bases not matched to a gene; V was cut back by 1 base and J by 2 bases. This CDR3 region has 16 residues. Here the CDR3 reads CASSQLRGQGNYGYTF. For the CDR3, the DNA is TGCGCCAGCAGTCAATTAAGAGGACAGGGAAACTATGGCTACACCTTC.

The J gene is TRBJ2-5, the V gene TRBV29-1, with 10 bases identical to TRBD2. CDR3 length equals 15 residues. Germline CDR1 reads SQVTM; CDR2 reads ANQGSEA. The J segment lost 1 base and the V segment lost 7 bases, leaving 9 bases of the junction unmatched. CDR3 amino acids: CSAEGSGRRQETQYF. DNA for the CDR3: TGCAGCGCCGAGGGTAGCGGGAGGCGCCAAGAGACCCAGTACTTC.

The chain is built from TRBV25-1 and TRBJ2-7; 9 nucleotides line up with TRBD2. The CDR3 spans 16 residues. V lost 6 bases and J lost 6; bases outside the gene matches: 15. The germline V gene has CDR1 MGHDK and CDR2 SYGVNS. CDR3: CASSRSGTSRTGEQYF. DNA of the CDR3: TGTGCCAGCAGCAGATCCGGGACTAGCAGAACCGGCGAGCAGTACTTC.

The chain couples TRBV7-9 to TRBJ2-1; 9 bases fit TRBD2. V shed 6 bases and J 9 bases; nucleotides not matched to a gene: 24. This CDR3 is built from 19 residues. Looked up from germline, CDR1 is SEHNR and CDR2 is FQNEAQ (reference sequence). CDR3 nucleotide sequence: TGTGCCAGCAGTTCACCCGCTCCCCCCCCCGTTAGCGGGAGAGGTGAGCAGTTCTTC. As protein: CASSSPAPPPVSGRGEQFF.

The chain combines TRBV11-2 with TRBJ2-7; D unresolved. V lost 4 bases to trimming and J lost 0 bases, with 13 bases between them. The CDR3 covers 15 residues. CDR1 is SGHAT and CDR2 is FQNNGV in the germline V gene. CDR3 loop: CASSYQVYDSYEQYF. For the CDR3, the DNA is TGTGCCAGCAGCTATCAGGTATACGACTCCTACGAGCAGTACTTC.

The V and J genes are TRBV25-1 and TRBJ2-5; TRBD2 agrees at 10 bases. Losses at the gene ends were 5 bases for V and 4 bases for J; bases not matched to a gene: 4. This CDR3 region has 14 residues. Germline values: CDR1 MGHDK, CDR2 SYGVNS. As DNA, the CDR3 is TGTGCCAGCAGTCTCGCTAGCGGGGGAGAGACCCAGTACTTC. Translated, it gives CASSLASGGETQYF.

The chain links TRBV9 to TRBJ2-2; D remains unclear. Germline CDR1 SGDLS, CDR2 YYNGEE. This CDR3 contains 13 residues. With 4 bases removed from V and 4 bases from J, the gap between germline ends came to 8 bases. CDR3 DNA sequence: TGTGCCAGCAGCCTCTGGCCCACCGGGGAGCTGTTTTTT. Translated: CASSLWPTGELFF.

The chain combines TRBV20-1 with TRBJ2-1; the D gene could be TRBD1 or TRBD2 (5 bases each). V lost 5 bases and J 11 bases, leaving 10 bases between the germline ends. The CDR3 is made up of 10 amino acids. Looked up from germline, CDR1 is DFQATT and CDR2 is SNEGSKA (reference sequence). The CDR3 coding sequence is TGCAGTGCTGCCGGGACCCAGCAGTTCTTC. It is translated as CSAAGTQQFF.

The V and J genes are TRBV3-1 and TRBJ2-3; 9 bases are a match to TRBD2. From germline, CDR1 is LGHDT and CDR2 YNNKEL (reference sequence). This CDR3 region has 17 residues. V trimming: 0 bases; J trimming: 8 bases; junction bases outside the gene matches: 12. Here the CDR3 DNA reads TGTGCCAGCAGCCAAGAACCGGGCGGGGGGGAACAGGCTACGCAGTATTTT. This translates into CASSQEPGGGEQATQYF.

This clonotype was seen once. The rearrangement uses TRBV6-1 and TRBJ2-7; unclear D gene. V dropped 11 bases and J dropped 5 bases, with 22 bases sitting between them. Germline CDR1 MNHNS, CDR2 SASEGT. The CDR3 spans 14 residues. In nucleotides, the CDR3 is TGTGCCGCCGGTCGGCTAGTCATCGTCCACGAGCAGTACTTC. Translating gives CAAGRLVIVHEQYF.

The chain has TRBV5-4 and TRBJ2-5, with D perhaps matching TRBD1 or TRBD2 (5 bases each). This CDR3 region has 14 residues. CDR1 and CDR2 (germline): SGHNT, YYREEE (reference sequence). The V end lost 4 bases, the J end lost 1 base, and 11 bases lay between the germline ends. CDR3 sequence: CASSTEGTQETQYF. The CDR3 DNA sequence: TGTGCCAGCAGCACAGAGGGGACCCAAGAGACCCAGTACTTC. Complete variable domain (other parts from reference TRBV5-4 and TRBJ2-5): ETGVTQSPTHLIKTRGQQVTLRCSSQSGHNTVSWYQQALGQGPQFIFQYYREEENGRGNFPPRFSGLQFPNYSSELNVNALELDDSALYLCASSTEGTQETQYFGPGTRLLVL.

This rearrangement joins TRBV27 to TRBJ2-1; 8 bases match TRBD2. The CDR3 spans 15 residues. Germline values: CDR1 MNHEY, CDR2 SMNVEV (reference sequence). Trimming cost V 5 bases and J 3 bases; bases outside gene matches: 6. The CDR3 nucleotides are TGTGCCAGCAGTCCAGCGGGAGTCCGCTACAATGAGCAGTTCTTC. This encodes CASSPAGVRYNEQFF.

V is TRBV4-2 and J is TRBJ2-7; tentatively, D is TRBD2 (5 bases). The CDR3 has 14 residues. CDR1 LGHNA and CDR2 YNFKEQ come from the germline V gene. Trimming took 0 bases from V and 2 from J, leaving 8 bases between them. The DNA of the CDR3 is TGTGCCAGCAGCCAAGATGCACTAGCCTACGAGCAGTACTTC. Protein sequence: CASSQDALAYEQYF.

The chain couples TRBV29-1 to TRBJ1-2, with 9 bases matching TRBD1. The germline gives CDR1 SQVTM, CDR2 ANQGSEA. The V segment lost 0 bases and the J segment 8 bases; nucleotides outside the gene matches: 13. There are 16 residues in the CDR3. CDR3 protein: CSVEDQISGQGWGYTF. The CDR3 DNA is TGCAGCGTTGAAGATCAAATATCGGGACAGGGATGGGGCTACACCTTC.